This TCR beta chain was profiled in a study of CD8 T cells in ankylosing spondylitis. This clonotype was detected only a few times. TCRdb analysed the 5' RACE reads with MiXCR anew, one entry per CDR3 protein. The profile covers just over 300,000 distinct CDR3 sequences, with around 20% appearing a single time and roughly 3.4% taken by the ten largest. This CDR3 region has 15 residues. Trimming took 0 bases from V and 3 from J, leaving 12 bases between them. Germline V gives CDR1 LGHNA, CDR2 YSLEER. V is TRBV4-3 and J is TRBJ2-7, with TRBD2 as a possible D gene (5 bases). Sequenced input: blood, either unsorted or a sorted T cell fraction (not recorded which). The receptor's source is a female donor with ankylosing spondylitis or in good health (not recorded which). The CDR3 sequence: CASSQDLAGRYEQYF. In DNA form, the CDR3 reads TGCGCCAGCAGCCAAGATTTGGCGGGCCGCTACGAGCAGTACTTC.